A selection of T cell receptor beta chains follows, all from one sample in a study of identical twins. MiXCR was run by TCRdb on the 5' RACE reads, yielding one entry per CDR3 protein. Of hundreds of thousands of distinct CDR3 sequences in the sample, roughly 7.5% were seen once. These data also featured in a second study, about yellow fever vaccine responses in identical twins.

Sequenced: CD8+ T cells sorted from blood. All receptors derive from a young woman in good health. Each CDR3 is given with its conserved first and last residue. The D gene is left open where the match is weak. A row's size may be missing; if present it is once, few, many or a size class.

CASSYGSGGADEQFF TGTGCCAGCAGTTACGGTAGCGGGGGGGCGGATGAGCAGTTCTTC TRBV6-2/TRBV6-3 TRBD2 TRBJ2-1 -
CASKTIAGHYNEQFF TGTGCCAGCAAGACTATTGCGGGTCACTACAATGAGCAGTTCTTC TRBV12-3/TRBV12-4 - TRBJ2-1 -
CSVEGQGIGAFF TGCAGCGTTGAAGGACAGGGAATTGGAGCTTTCTTT TRBV29-1 TRBD1 TRBJ1-1 many
CSQGGYTF TGCAGTCAGGGGGGCTACACCTTC TRBV20-1 - TRBJ1-2 few
CASSLARQDEQFF TGTGCCAGCAGCTTAGCGAGACAGGATGAGCAGTTCTTC TRBV7-9 - TRBJ2-1 -
CASSFFGGRVSGTDTQYF TGTGCCAGCAGTTTCTTCGGCGGGAGGGTTAGCGGCACAGATACGCAGTATTTT TRBV12-3/TRBV12-4 TRBD2 TRBJ2-3 many
CSAREGLAGEVYNEQFF TGCAGTGCTAGGGAAGGACTAGCGGGAGAGGTTTACAATGAGCAGTTCTTC TRBV20-1 TRBD2 TRBJ2-1 -
CASSEAQDRGYNEQFF TGTGCCAGCAGTGAAGCCCAGGACAGGGGGTACAATGAGCAGTTCTTC TRBV2 TRBD1 TRBJ2-1 -
CASSPSSANNEQFF TGTGCCAGCTCACCCTCTAGCGCAAACAATGAGCAGTTCTTC TRBV18 - TRBJ2-1 few
CASSLSAMQYF TGTGCCAGCAGTTTATCGGCGATGCAGTACTTC TRBV28 - TRBJ2-7 few
CASSSYSTANNEQFF TGTGCCAGCAGTTCCTACTCGACAGCAAACAATGAGCAGTTCTTC TRBV27 - TRBJ2-1 -
CASGFAGRGHFENIQYF TGTGCTAGTGGTTTCGCTGGCAGGGGGCATTTCGAAAACATTCAGTACTTC TRBV12-5 TRBD1 TRBJ2-4 few
CASSPERRNPRNEQFF TGTGCCAGCAGTCCCGAAAGGAGGAACCCTCGTAATGAGCAGTTCTTC TRBV6-1 - TRBJ2-1 few
CASGSLTGTGDGRSPYEQYF TGTGCTAGTGGTTCGTTAACCGGGACAGGGGATGGTAGGTCTCCCTACGAGCAGTACTTC TRBV12-5 TRBD1 TRBJ2-7 few
CASSASGSYDTGELFF TGTGCCAGCAGCGCTAGCGGGAGTTACGACACCGGGGAGCTGTTTTTT TRBV9 TRBD2 TRBJ2-2 many
CASSQDGFWEGPSYGYTF TGTGCCAGCAGCCAAGATGGATTTTGGGAAGGCCCTAGCTATGGCTACACCTTC TRBV3-1 - TRBJ1-2 many
CASSEGRGLYEQFF TGTGCCAGCAGTGAGGGCAGGGGGTTATATGAGCAGTTCTTC TRBV2 TRBD1 TRBJ2-1 few
CASSEWGSYYGYTF TGTGCCAGCAGTGAATGGGGCAGCTACTATGGCTACACCTTC TRBV2 - TRBJ1-2 -
CASRYRGSWTEAFF TGTGCCAGCAGGTACAGGGGGAGTTGGACTGAAGCTTTCTTT TRBV28 TRBD1 TRBJ1-1 -
CASSQSRTSGSIYNEQFF TGTGCCAGCAGCCAATCGAGGACTAGCGGGAGTATATACAATGAGCAGTTCTTC TRBV16 TRBD2 TRBJ2-1 few
CASSIGTGITDGYTF TGTGCCAGCAGCATAGGGACAGGGATCACGGATGGCTACACCTTC TRBV7-9 TRBD1 TRBJ1-2 many
CSAGDSLAGVYNEQFF TGCAGTGCTGGAGATAGCCTAGCGGGAGTCTACAATGAGCAGTTCTTC TRBV20-1 TRBD2 TRBJ2-1 few
CATSRVPHPNTEAFF TGTGCCACCAGCAGAGTTCCCCACCCGAACACTGAAGCTTTCTTT TRBV15 - TRBJ1-1 many
CASSREGESSYNEQFF TGCGCCAGCAGCCGCGAGGGGGAGAGCTCCTACAATGAGCAGTTCTTC TRBV5-1 - TRBJ2-1 -
CASSEDSWTEAFF TGTGCCAGCAGTGAGGACAGTTGGACTGAAGCTTTCTTT TRBV2 - TRBJ1-1 few
CASSESGTDTQYF TGCGCCAGCAGTGAGTCTGGGACAGATACGCAGTATTTT TRBV10-1 - TRBJ2-3 -
CASSFDPGQRNTGELFF TGTGCCAGCAGCTTTGACCCGGGACAGCGGAACACCGGGGAGCTGTTTTTT TRBV7-6 TRBD1 TRBJ2-2 -
CASRPGSNTEAFF TGTGCCAGCAGACCCGGGAGCAACACTGAAGCTTTCTTT TRBV12-3/TRBV12-4 - TRBJ1-1 many
CASSSRGGPYEQYF TGCGCCAGCAGCTCCCGGGGAGGCCCCTACGAGCAGTACTTC TRBV5-1 - TRBJ2-7 -
CASSLESPVQFF TGTGCCAGCAGTTTAGAGAGCCCAGTGCAGTTCTTC TRBV12-3/TRBV12-4 - TRBJ2-1 -
CASSLGLGTAYEQYF TGTGCCAGCAGTTTAGGATTAGGGACGGCCTACGAGCAGTACTTC TRBV12-3/TRBV12-4 - TRBJ2-7 -
CASSLRGSPGELFF TGTGCCAGCAGCTTGAGAGGGAGCCCCGGGGAGCTGTTTTTT TRBV7-6 - TRBJ2-2 -
CASSIARDRVYEQYF TGTGCCAGTAGTATAGCCCGGGACAGGGTGTACGAGCAGTACTTC TRBV19 TRBD1 TRBJ2-7 -
CASSPPGLAGGYEQYF TGTGCCAGCAGTCCTCCGGGACTAGCGGGAGGGTACGAGCAGTACTTC TRBV12-3/TRBV12-4 TRBD2 TRBJ2-7 few
CASSYTDGYEQYF TGTGCCAGCAGTTATACGGACGGGTACGAGCAGTACTTC TRBV6-5 - TRBJ2-7 -
CSASPLGLYTGELFF TGCAGTGCTTCCCCCCTTGGGCTTTACACCGGGGAGCTGTTTTTT TRBV20-1 - TRBJ2-2 few
CASSPPNPTIQYF TGTGCCAGCAGTCCCCCAAACCCAACCATTCAGTACTTC TRBV28 - TRBJ2-4 few
CASSLDLGTVADTDTQYF TGTGCCAGCAGCTTAGATCTTGGGACTGTGGCCGACACAGATACGCAGTATTTT TRBV11-2 - TRBJ2-3 few
CSARDPDWTYEQYF TGCAGTGCTAGAGACCCGGATTGGACCTACGAGCAGTACTTC TRBV20-1 - TRBJ2-7 -
CAISESSTSGRAPYEQYF TGTGCCATCAGTGAGTCGTCGACTAGCGGGAGGGCACCCTACGAGCAGTACTTC TRBV10-3 TRBD2 TRBJ2-7 many
CASSQEGGRAETQYF TGTGCCAGCAGCCAAGAAGGGGGCCGGGCGGAGACCCAGTACTTC TRBV3-1 TRBD1 TRBJ2-5 few
CSASVAGPNTGELFF TGCAGTGCTAGTGTAGCGGGACCGAACACCGGGGAGCTGTTTTTT TRBV20-1 TRBD2 TRBJ2-2 -
CASSPYRDRRLLSSGNTIYF TGTGCCAGCAGTCCGTACCGGGACAGGAGGCTGCTGTCCTCTGGAAACACCATATATTTT TRBV27 TRBD1 TRBJ1-3 -
CASSKEYTSGLPPDNEQFF TGTGCCAGCAGCAAAGAGTATACTAGCGGGTTGCCTCCAGACAATGAGCAGTTCTTC TRBV3-1 TRBD2 TRBJ2-1 once
CSAPRQGSPLHF TGCAGTGCCCCCAGACAGGGTTCACCCCTCCACTTT TRBV20-1 TRBD1 TRBJ1-6 few
CASSDSTSGEDEQFF TGTGCCAGCAGTGACAGTACTAGCGGTGAGGATGAGCAGTTCTTC TRBV6-4 TRBD2 TRBJ2-1 few
CASSLAVGGLQETQYF TGCGCCAGCAGCTTAGCGGTCGGGGGGTTACAAGAGACCCAGTACTTC TRBV5-1 TRBD2 TRBJ2-5 many
CASSSPLRTGTETQYF TGTGCCAGCAGCTCGCCCCTCCGGACAGGGACAGAGACCCAGTACTTC TRBV7-2 TRBD1 TRBJ2-5 few
CASGWDMNTEAFF TGCGCCAGCGGTTGGGACATGAACACTGAAGCTTTCTTT TRBV5-1 - TRBJ1-1 -
CASSHPSYNEQFF TGTGCCAGCAGCCATCCCTCCTACAATGAGCAGTTCTTC TRBV7-9 - TRBJ2-1 many
CASSSDFLPGNEQFF TGTGCCAGCAGTTCGGACTTCCTCCCGGGCAATGAGCAGTTCTTC TRBV27 - TRBJ2-1 many
CASSVGSTGYTF TGTGCCAGCAGCGTGGGGTCTACTGGCTACACCTTC TRBV28 - TRBJ1-2 few
CASSPTSAPYNEQFF TGTGCCAGCAGCCCCACCTCGGCCCCCTACAATGAGCAGTTCTTC TRBV7-8 - TRBJ2-1 -